Here is one T cell receptor beta chain with its context. The data were obtained in a study of blood T cell repertoires in COVID-19. Study context: Donors in the United States, Italy and Spain gave samples during acute or convalescent COVID-19.

In the original processing: Scientists estimated how many nucleated cells there were by amplifying reference gene primers. Assay used: immunoSEQ multiplex PCR; TCRdb lists only in-frame clones, some missing. V, J and clone size were drawn from that table, and D and trimming were deduced from the DNA. The sample lists some 40,000 clones; approximately 80% were seen once. The junction had 6 bases not matched to a gene; V was cut back by 6 bases and J by 0 bases. Germline CDR1 and CDR2: SQVTM and ANQGSEA. CDR3 length equals 16 residues. The chain couples TRBV29-1 to TRBJ2-2, with 11 bases that match TRBD2. The TCR originated in a middle-aged man with active or convalescent COVID-19. Sample: peripheral blood. The CDR3 DNA reads TGCAGCGTAAACCTAGCGGGGGGATCGAACACCGGGGAGCTGTTTTTT. Amino acids: CSVNLAGGSNTGELFF.